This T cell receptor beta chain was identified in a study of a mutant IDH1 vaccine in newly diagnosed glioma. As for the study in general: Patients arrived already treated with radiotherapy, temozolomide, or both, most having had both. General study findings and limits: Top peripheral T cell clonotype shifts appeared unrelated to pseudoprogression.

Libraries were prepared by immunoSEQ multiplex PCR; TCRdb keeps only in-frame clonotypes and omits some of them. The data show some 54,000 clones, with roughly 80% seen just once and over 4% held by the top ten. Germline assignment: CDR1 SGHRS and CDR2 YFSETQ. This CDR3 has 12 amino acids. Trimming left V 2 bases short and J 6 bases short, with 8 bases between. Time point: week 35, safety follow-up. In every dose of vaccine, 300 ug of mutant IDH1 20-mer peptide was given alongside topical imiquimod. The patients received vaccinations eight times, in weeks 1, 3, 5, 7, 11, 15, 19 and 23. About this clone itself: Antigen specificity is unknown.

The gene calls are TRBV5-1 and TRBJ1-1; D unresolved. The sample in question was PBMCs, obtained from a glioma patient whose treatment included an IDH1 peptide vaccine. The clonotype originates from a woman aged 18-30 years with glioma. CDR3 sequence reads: CASSFGEAEAFF. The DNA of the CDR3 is TGCGCCAGCAGCTTTGGGGAAGCTGAAGCTTTCTTT.